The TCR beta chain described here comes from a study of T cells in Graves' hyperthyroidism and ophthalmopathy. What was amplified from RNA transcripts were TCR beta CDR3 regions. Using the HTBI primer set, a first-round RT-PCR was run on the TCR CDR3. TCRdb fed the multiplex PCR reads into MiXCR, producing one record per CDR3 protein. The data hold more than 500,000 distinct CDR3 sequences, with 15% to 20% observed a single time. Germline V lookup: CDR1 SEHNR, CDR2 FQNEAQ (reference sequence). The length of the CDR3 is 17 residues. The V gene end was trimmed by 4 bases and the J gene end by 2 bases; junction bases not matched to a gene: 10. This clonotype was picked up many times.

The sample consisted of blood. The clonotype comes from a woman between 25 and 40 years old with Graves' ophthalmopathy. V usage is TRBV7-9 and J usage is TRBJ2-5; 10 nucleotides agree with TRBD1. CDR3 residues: CASSSDRGLVGQETQYF. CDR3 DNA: TGTGCCAGCAGCTCCGACAGGGGGCTGGTGGGGCAAGAGACCCAGTACTTC.